This T cell receptor beta chain appears in the sequencing data of a study of shared clonotypes between healthy human individuals. Whole-study context: A donor's plate count was three for CD4 naive and three for CD4 memory; CD8 naive had two and CD8 memory one. Study-level results: Though the depth was large, rarefaction showed that sorted-subset sequencing was incomplete.

Germline V gene lookup returns CDR1 MDHEN and CDR2 SYDVKM. The CDR3 has 12 residues. V was cut by 5 bases and J by 5 bases, with 9 bases left in between. Researchers partitioned CD4+ cells into CD45RA+ naive and CD45RA-negative memory subsets. This clone was seen a single time. Antigen specificity is unknown. Within the sample, other DNA sequences also encode this same CDR3. In the authors' methods: Junction-only immunoSEQ sequences carried no quality scores, so filtering differed. The data were produced by immunoSEQ multiplex PCR, yet TCRdb's version contains in-frame clones alone and is incomplete. That table furnishes V, J and clone size, whereas the DNA furnished D and trimming. In the table there are about 1.5 million clones, more than 95% of which are singletons.

Sample: naive CD4+ T cells sorted from blood. Subset: CD45RA+ positively selected. The chain carries TRBV28 and TRBJ1-2; D uncertain. This sequence was found in a man aged 25 to 40 in good health. The DNA for the CDR3 is TGTGCCAGCAGTCTCAGGCAATATGGCTACACCTTC. Its protein product is CASSLRQYGYTF.